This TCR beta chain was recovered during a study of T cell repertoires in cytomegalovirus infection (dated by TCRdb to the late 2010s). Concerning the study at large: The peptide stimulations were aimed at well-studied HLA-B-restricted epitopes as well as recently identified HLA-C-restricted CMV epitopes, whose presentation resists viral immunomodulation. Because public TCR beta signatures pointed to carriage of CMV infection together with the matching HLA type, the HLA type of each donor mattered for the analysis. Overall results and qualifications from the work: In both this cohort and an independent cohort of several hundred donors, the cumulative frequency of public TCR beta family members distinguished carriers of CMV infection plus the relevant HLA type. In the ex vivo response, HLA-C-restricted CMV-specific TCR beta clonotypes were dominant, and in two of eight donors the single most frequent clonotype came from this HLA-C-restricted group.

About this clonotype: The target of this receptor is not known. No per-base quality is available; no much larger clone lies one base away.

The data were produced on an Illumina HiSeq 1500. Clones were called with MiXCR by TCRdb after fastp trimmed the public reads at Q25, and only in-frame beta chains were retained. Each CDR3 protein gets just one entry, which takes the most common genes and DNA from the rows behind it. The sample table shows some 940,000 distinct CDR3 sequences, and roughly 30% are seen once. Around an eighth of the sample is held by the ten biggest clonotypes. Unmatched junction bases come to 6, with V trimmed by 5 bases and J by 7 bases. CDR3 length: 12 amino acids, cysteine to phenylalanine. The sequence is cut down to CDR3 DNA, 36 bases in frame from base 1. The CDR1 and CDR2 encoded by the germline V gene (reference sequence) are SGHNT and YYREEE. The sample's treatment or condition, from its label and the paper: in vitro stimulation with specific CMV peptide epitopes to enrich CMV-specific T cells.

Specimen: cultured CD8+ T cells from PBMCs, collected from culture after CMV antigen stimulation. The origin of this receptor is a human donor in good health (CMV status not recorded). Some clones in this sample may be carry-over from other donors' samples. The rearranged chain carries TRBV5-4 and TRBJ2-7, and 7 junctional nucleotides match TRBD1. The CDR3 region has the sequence CASSDRAREQYF. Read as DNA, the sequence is TGTGCCAGCAGTGACAGGGCGAGGGAGCAGTACTTC.